The rows below give T cell receptor beta chains drawn from one sample of a study of OX40 agonist ivuxolimab in advanced cancers. This table comes from immunoSEQ multiplex PCR, and its TCRdb copy is limited to in-frame clones, with some not included. The table records roughly 100,000 clones, around 85% of them present only once. The sample was CD4+ or CD8+ T cells sorted from blood, taken in a trial of the OX40 agonist ivuxolimab. These receptors were obtained from an adult with an advanced solid tumor such as melanoma, head and neck, liver or kidney cancer. CDR3s include the opening cysteine and the closing phenylalanine or tryptophan. A D gene is named only where the DNA matches it firmly. Size is stated for part of the rows, as once, few or many counts, or as a class when the clone is expanded.

>TRBJ1-2|TRBV28|.|.
CASSLVPQTEYGYTF
TGTGCCAGCAGTTTGGTACCCCAGACTGAATATGGCTACACCTTC
>TRBJ2-1|TRBV28|.|.
CASRRLVLHYNEQFF
TGTGCCAGCAGACGCCTTGTGCTTCACTACAATGAGCAGTTCTTC
>TRBJ1-5|TRBV28|TRBD1|few
CASNPTGSRQPQHF
TGTGCCAGCAACCCGACAGGGTCACGCCAGCCCCAGCATTTT
>TRBJ2-7|TRBV5-1|.|.
CASSLEIGGYEQYF
TGCGCCAGCAGCTTGGAAATAGGGGGGTACGAGCAGTACTTC
>TRBJ2-5|TRBV5-1|.|.
CASSLATRQETQYF
TGCGCCAGCAGCTTGGCCACCAGGCAAGAGACCCAGTACTTC
>TRBJ2-4|TRBV11-3|.|.
CASSSISGVSDIQYF
TGTGCCAGCAGCTCCATCTCAGGGGTGTCAGACATTCAGTACTTC
>TRBJ1-4|TRBV6-6|.|once
CASSYSYQSNEKLFF
TGTGCCAGCAGTTACTCGTACCAGTCTAATGAAAAACTGTTTTTT
>TRBJ2-1|TRBV14|TRBD1|.
CASSHGQGTDEQFF
TGTGCCAGCAGCCACGGACAGGGGACGGATGAGCAGTTCTTC
>TRBJ1-2|TRBV28|TRBD1|.
CASSFQGASGYTF
TGTGCCAGCAGTTTTCAGGGGGCGAGTGGCTACACCTTC
>TRBJ2-3|TRBV6-6|.|once
CASGKNEAADTQYF
TGTGCCAGCGGTAAGAATGAGGCGGCAGATACGCAGTATTTT
>TRBJ2-7|TRBV27|TRBD2|.
CASRYSGRGDEQYF
TGTGCCAGCAGATACAGCGGGAGAGGCGACGAGCAGTACTTC
>TRBJ2-2|TRBV7-9|.|.
CASSSLRDTKGELFF
TGTGCCAGCAGCTCGCTCCGGGACACCAAAGGGGAGCTGTTTTTT
>TRBJ2-2|TRBV7-2|TRBD2|.
CASSQLAGADTGELFF
TGTGCCAGCAGCCAACTAGCGGGAGCGGACACCGGGGAGCTGTTTTTT
>TRBJ1-1|TRBV11-2|.|.
CASSVDRLNTEAFF
TGTGCCAGCAGCGTCGACAGGTTGAACACTGAAGCTTTCTTT
>TRBJ1-4|TRBV28|TRBD1|.
CASSFTGGSTNEKLFF
TGTGCCAGCAGTTTTACAGGGGGGTCAACTAATGAAAAACTGTTTTTT
>TRBJ2-1|TRBV11-3|.|few
CASSSASGAYYNEQFF
TGTGCCAGCAGCTCAGCCAGCGGAGCCTATTACAATGAGCAGTTCTTC
>TRBJ1-1|TRBV10-2|.|.
CASSEPTGFTEAFF
TGCGCCAGCAGTGAGCCTACAGGTTTCACTGAAGCTTTCTTT
>TRBJ1-4|TRBV2|TRBD1|.
CASSEGTGVWDEKLFF
TGTGCCAGCAGTGAGGGGACAGGGGTATGGGATGAAAAACTGTTTTTT
>TRBJ1-6|TRBV15|.|.
CATSRESYSPLHF
TGTGCCACCAGCAGGGAGTCTTATTCACCCCTCCACTTT
>TRBJ2-1|TRBV9|.|once
CASSVSTGPGYNEQFF
TGTGCCAGCAGCGTATCTACGGGACCCGGATACAATGAGCAGTTCTTC
>TRBJ1-2|TRBV19|.|.
CASSIGGGGAYGYTF
TGTGCCAGTAGTATAGGAGGGGGGGGAGCCTATGGCTACACCTTC
>TRBJ1-3|TRBV30|.|.
CAWSGMAGNTIYF
TGTGCCTGGTCCGGGATGGCTGGAAACACCATATATTTT